This paragraph covers one TCR beta chain sequence. This clonotype was recorded a few times. Its antigen target is currently unknown. Base qualities were left out, and no much larger clone turns up one base away. This entry is derived from a study of T-cell memory formation after mild COVID-19 (dated by TCRdb to about 2021). Background for the entire study: TCR sequence clusters from the two donors were largely donor specific. In a couple of donors, T-cell clones that expanded and contracted after mild COVID-19 were tracked by sequencing TCRalpha and TCRbeta repertoires over time. Two young, previously healthy adult volunteers made up the cohort, one male and one female.

PBMCs were isolated by Ficoll-Paque density gradient centrifugation. V is cut back by 4 bases and J by 8 bases, with 11 bases in the junction unmatched. The germline V gene supplies CDR1 SGHDT and CDR2 YYEEEE. CDR3 length: 14 amino acids, cysteine to phenylalanine. The retained sequence is limited to the CDR3, 42 bases, with the frame set at the first base. Study-wide findings and limitations: Clones that contracted from day 15 to 85 showed balanced CD4/CD8 phenotypes, whereas a second wave of clones that expanded from day 15 to 37 leaned towards CD4+. Contracting CD4+ clones appeared mostly in the CM and EM memory subsets, whereas CD8+ clones were enriched in EMRA. Some responding clones were detected in pre-infection memory, suggesting pre-existing cross-reactive memory T cells joined the SARS-CoV-2 response. Only two mild cases were covered by the study, and larger cohorts that include severe cases with pre-infection samples were considered necessary. The second-wave clones that peaked on day 37 were not confirmed to be SARS-CoV-2 specific.

TCRdb lists the instrument as Illumina NovaSeq 6000. TCRalpha and TCRbeta cDNA libraries were built by 5'RACE with constant-segment primers, adding sample barcodes and unique molecular identifiers. RNA was extracted from every sample with Trizol reagent. Amplification of the libraries took two PCR steps, and the second step added a second sample barcode plus Illumina TruSeq adapters. Sequencing of the libraries was done on an Illumina NovaSeq, producing 2 x 150 bp paired-end reads. Under the source paper's analysis protocol: Demultiplexing of reads and collapsing into UMI-guided consensus sequences were performed with migec v1.2.7. Using mixcr v2.1.11, UMI consensuses were aligned to TRA and TRB V and J templates and then assembled into clonotypes. A clonotype was counted as expanded or contracted only when both edgeR and NoisET called the clonotype significant, with the noise models trained on biological replicates. For edgeR calls, the cutoffs were a false discovery rate-adjusted p below 0.01 and a log2 fold-change threshold of 1. As an exploratory analysis of dynamics, max-normalized trajectories of the 1000 most abundant clonotypes were examined by PCA with hierarchical clustering. The CD4 or CD8 phenotype of responding clones was assigned using the separately sequenced CD4+ and CD8+ repertoires. TCRdb's own reprocessing of the public reads used fastp at Q25 and MiXCR and kept productive beta chains. CDR3 protein sequences are deduplicated, and each keeps its most common genes and DNA. These V and J calls are TCRdb output, not the study's own analysis. The sample has around 200,000 distinct CDR3 sequences on record, 9.5% of them singletons. 3.5% to 4% of the sample is in the top ten clones.

This receptor was identified in a man aged 18 to 29 who had mild COVID-19 (a few samples of this study predate the infection). The sample titles of this study are shuffled in the database, so cell type and time point are left out; the donor was told from shared clones. The sequence joins TRBV5-6 to TRBJ1-2, and 7 bases in between align with TRBD1. Input material: PBMCs or a T cell subset sorted from them (not recorded which). The CDR3 protein sequence reads: CASSLDLRRGGYTF. The nucleotide sequence reads TGTGCCAGCAGCCTTGACTTACGCAGGGGGGGCTACACCTTC.